These 13 T cell receptor beta chains were all obtained from the same sample, sequenced in a study of blood T cell repertoires in COVID-19. Clones were read by immunoSEQ multiplex PCR, and TCRdb kept only the in-frame ones, dropping some. The sample holds about 480,000 clones, approximately 88% seen once. Sequences were obtained from PBMCs or T cells enriched from blood (not recorded which). The receptors stem from a middle-aged woman who had recovered from COVID-19.

This chain connects TRBV6-5 to TRBJ2-5; no clear D gene. Deletions cut 6 bases from V and 7 bases from J, with 15 bases between. Germline V CDR1 and CDR2: MNHEY, SVGAGI. The CDR3 sequence is 13 residues long. CDR3 sequence (DNA): TGTGCCAGCAGCCCGGCCCAGACGGGGACCCAGTACTTC. Translated, it gives CASSPAQTGTQYF.

The V call is TRBV6-5, the J call TRBJ1-1, with D tentatively TRBD1 (6 bases). Germline V gene sequence: CDR1 MNHEY, CDR2 SVGAGI. The ends were cut back, 7 bases at V and 4 bases at J, with 16 bases in the middle. The CDR3 length is 14 residues. CDR3 sequence (DNA): TGTGCCAGCAACCACAGGGCGGGGGCCACTGAAGCTTTCTTT. Translating gives CASNHRAGATEAFF.

This clone was detected only a few times. The chain couples TRBV29-1 to TRBJ2-2; D may be TRBD1 (5 bases). Germline loops: CDR1 SQVTM, CDR2 ANQGSEA. This CDR3 is 16 amino acids long. Trimming pared 6 bases from V and 0 bases from J, leaving 17 bases between. CDR3 sequence: CSVATGYGANTGELFF. For the CDR3, the DNA is TGCAGCGTGGCCACAGGATACGGCGCGAACACCGGGGAGCTGTTTTTT.

The J gene is TRBJ1-2, the V gene TRBV12-3 or TRBV12-4; the D gene is possibly TRBD1 (5 bases). Trimming stripped 4 bases from V and 8 bases from J, with 14 bases between. The CDR3 is made up of 13 amino acids. The CDR3 is CASSSQVVGGYTF. The DNA for the CDR3 is TGTGCCAGCAGTTCACAGGTTGTTGGGGGCTACACCTTC.

The V and J genes are TRBV29-1 and TRBJ2-2; possible D gene TRBD2, 5 bases. The CDR3 extends over 15 amino acids. Germline V lookup: CDR1 SQVTM, CDR2 ANQGSEA. The V and J ends lost 2 bases and 2 bases respectively, with 12 bases between them. The CDR3 here is CSVERTDANTGELFF. CDR3 coding DNA: TGCAGCGTTGAAAGGACTGACGCAAACACCGGGGAGCTGTTTTTT.

This chain connects TRBV30 to TRBJ1-1, with D perhaps matching TRBD1 (6 bases). V dropped 4 bases and J dropped 2 bases, with 17 bases sitting between them. CDR3 length equals 15 residues. CDR1 GTSNPN and CDR2 SVGIG come from the germline V gene (reference sequence). This chain's CDR3 is CAWTLLRDINTEAFF. The CDR3 DNA sequence: TGTGCCTGGACCCTGTTGAGGGACATTAACACTGAAGCTTTCTTT.

This sequence joins TRBV7-6 and TRBJ1-2; maybe TRBD1 (5 bases). Germline lookup yields CDR1 SGHVS and CDR2 FNYEAQ. V gave up 5 bases and J gave up 6 bases, with 16 bases separating them. The CDR3 totals 14 residues. For the CDR3, the DNA is TGTGCCAGCAGCGCCGGCGGGGCACGGGATGGCTACACCTTC. Protein product: CASSAGGARDGYTF.

The V call is TRBV3-1 (or the pseudogene TRBV3-2), the J call TRBJ2-7, with D perhaps matching TRBD1 (6 bases). Per the germline V gene, CDR1 is LGHDT and CDR2 is YNNKEL (reference sequence). Trimming removed 9 bases at V and 1 base at J, with 16 bases between. CDR3 length: 14 residues. The CDR3 loop reads CARGKTGKSYEQYF. The CDR3 DNA follows: TGTGCCAGGGGTAAAACAGGGAAGTCCTACGAGCAGTACTTC.

As DNA, the CDR3 is TGTGCCAGCAGGCCCGAGTCGGGGGTGAACACTGAAGCTTTCTTT. This translates into CASRPESGVNTEAFF. The chain recombines TRBV7-2 with TRBJ1-1; tentatively, D is TRBD1 (5 bases). Germline lookup yields CDR1 SGHTA and CDR2 FQGNSA. Trimming shortened V by 6 bases and J by 0 bases, and 14 bases separated the two germline ends. This CDR3 has 15 residues.

The V gene is TRBV11-2, the J gene TRBJ2-2, with D perhaps matching TRBD2 (6 bases). Trimming took off 4 bases at V and 3 bases at J, with 15 bases between the two ends. Germline loops: CDR1 SGHAT, CDR2 FQNNGV. This CDR3 has 16 amino acids. In DNA, the CDR3 is TGTGCCAGCAGCTACCTCGGGAGCATGGACACCGGGGAGCTGTTTTTT. This codes for CASSYLGSMDTGELFF.

This chain links TRBV29-1 with TRBJ2-1; TRBD2 agrees at 7 bases. The germline V gene encodes CDR1 SQVTM and CDR2 ANQGSEA. There are 15 residues in the CDR3. J was trimmed by 6 bases and V by 4 bases; bases with no gene match: 12. This CDR3 reads CSVGGLGLAANEQFF. The CDR3 nucleotides read TGCAGCGTTGGGGGACTCGGGCTAGCGGCCAATGAGCAGTTCTTC.

In regard to this clone: The junction departs from the called germline gene at one end, perhaps through a read error. The V call is TRBV29-1, the J call TRBJ2-1; weak D call: TRBD2 (5 bases). The CDR3 totals 11 residues. CDR1 and CDR2 from the germline V gene are SQVTM and ANQGSEA. As DNA, the CDR3 is TGCAGCGTTGATTCTGGTCTAGCAATGATCTTC. It yields the protein CSVDSGLAMIF.

This clone was recorded only once. This chain links TRBV6-6 with TRBJ1-1, with TRBD1 as a possible D gene (6 bases). This CDR3 region has 16 residues. Germline CDR1 is MNHNY and CDR2 is SVGAGI (reference sequence). Trimming cost V 4 bases and J 0 bases, with 15 bases left between them. The CDR3 region has the DNA TGTGCCAGCAGTTTAAATCCGGGACAAATGAACACTGAAGCTTTCTTT. Translating gives CASSLNPGQMNTEAFF.